The rows below give T cell receptor beta chains drawn from one sample of a study of T cells in Graves' hyperthyroidism and ophthalmopathy. TCRdb recomputed calls from the multiplex PCR reads with MiXCR, one row per CDR3 protein. The sample shows more than 75,000 distinct CDR3 sequences, about half of them seen only once. Sample: blood. The source is a woman aged 40 to 55 with Graves' hyperthyroidism. CDR3s include the opening cysteine and the closing phenylalanine or tryptophan. The D gene is left open where the match is weak. The size entry is marked missing in some rows and otherwise reads once, few, many or a size class.

>TRBJ1-2|.|TRBV9|.|13
CASSVVDPRGYTF
TGTGCCAGCAGCGTTGTGGATCCCCGTGGCTACACCTTC
>TRBJ2-7|TRBD2|TRBV13|.|16
CASSFVAGGPLYEQYF
TGTGCCAGCAGCTTCGTAGCGGGAGGGCCGCTCTACGAGCAGTACTTC
>TRBJ1-3|.|TRBV7-3|few|13
CASSSTGRNTIYF
TGTGCCAGCAGCTCCACAGGGCGAAACACCATATATTTT
>TRBJ2-5|.|TRBV10-3|.|12
CAISGDYETQYF
TGCGCCATCAGTGGAGACTACGAGACCCAGTACTTC
>TRBJ1-5|.|TRBV10-3|.|14
CAISYSASGQPQHF
TGTGCCATCAGTTACTCGGCAAGTGGCCAGCCCCAGCATTTT
>TRBJ2-7|TRBD2|TRBV7-3|.|17
CASSLGLAGGGFDEQYF
TGTGCCAGCAGCTTAGGACTAGCGGGAGGGGGGTTCGACGAGCAGTACTTC
>TRBJ2-7|.|TRBV6-5|many|15
CASSYSGGEAYEQYF
TGTGCCAGCAGTTACTCGGGGGGAGAAGCATACGAGCAGTACTTC
>TRBJ1-4|TRBD1|TRBV20-1|many|13
CSAHRGQGEKLFF
TGCAGTGCTCACAGGGGCCAAGGGGAAAAACTGTTTTTT
>TRBJ1-5|.|TRBV15|many|14
CATSNEGSHQPQHF
TGTGCCACCAGCAATGAAGGGTCTCATCAGCCCCAGCATTTT
>TRBJ1-2|.|TRBV30|many|11
CAWSVRNGYTF
TGTGCCTGGAGTGTGCGGAATGGCTACACCTTC
>TRBJ1-6|.|TRBV10-3|once|13
CASRQDLNSPLHF
TGTGCCAGTAGACAGGACTTAAATTCACCCCTCCACTTT
>TRBJ2-7|.|TRBV6-6|many|12
CASSYSQSEQYF
TGTGCCAGCAGTTACTCTCAGAGCGAGCAGTACTTC